This paragraph covers one T cell receptor beta chain sequence. Its antigen is currently unknown. This table comes from immunoSEQ multiplex PCR, and its TCRdb copy is limited to in-frame clones, with some not included. The sample includes more than 75,000 clones, 86% of them seen just once. Drawing of blood for sampling happened at baseline, at cycle 4 day 1, and at cycle 7 day 1. The data stem from a study of OX40 agonist ivuxolimab in advanced cancers. Study observations and caveats: Within 6 weeks, CD4+ and CD8+ blood T cells expanded clonally at 0.1 to 3.0 mg/kg. In the expanded peripheral T cells, antigen specificity was never determined. Partial responders treated at 0.1-3.0 mg/kg exhibited clonal expansion among the lowest measured.

This TCR derives from an adult with an advanced solid tumor such as melanoma, head and neck, liver or kidney cancer. The specimen comprised CD4+ or CD8+ T cells sorted from blood, sampled in a trial of the OX40 agonist ivuxolimab.

The CDR3 region has the DNA TGTGCCAGCAGGACAGGGGAATACAATCAGCCCCAGCATTTT. Amino acids: CASRTGEYNQPQHF. The chain couples TRBV11-1 to TRBJ1-5; 8 bases align to TRBD1. Germline-derived CDR1 and CDR2 are SGHAT and FQDESV (reference sequence). After removal of 6 bases from V and 3 bases from J, the junction contained 4 bases not matched to a gene. The CDR3 runs 14 residues. Combining the CDR3 with reference TRBV11-1 and TRBJ1-5 gives the whole variable domain EAEVAQSPRYKITEKSQAVAFWCDPISGHATLYWYRQILGQGPELLVQFQDESVVDDSQLPKDRFSAERLKGVDSTLKIQPAELGDSAMYLCASRTGEYNQPQHFGDGTRLSIL.